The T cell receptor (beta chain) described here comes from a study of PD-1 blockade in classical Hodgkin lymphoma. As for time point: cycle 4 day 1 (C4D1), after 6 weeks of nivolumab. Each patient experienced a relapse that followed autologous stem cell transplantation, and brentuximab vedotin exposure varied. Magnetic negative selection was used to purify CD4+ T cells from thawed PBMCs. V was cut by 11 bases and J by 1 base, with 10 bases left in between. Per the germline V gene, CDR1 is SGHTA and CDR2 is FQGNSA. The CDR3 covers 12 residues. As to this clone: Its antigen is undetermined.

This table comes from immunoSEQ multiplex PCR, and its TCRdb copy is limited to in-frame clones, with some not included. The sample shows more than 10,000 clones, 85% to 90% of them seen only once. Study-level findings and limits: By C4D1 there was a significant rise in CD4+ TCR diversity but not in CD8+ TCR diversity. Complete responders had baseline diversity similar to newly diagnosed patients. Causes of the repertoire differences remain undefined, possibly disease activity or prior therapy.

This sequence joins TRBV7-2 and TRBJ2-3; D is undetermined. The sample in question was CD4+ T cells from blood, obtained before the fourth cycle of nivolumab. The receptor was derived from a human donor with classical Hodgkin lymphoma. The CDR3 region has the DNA TGTGCCGGTGGTCGGCGCACAGATACGCAGTATTTT. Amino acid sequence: CAGGRRTDTQYF. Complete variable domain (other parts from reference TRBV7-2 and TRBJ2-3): GAGVSQSPSNKVTEKGKDVELRCDPISGHTALYWYRQSLGQGLEFLIYFQGNSAPDKSGLPSDRFSAERTGGSVSTLTIQRTQQEDSAVYLCAGGRRTDTQYFGPGTRLTVL.